Each of the 21 T cell receptor beta chains below was sequenced from the same sample in a study of blood T cell repertoires in COVID-19. Assay: immunoSEQ multiplex PCR; the TCRdb copy retains only in-frame clones and omits some. The sample carries hundreds of thousands of clones, 75% to 90% recorded once. The sample consisted of peripheral blood. Every receptor here comes from a woman younger than 30 with acute or convalescent COVID-19.

The rearrangement joins TRBV7-2 to TRBJ1-2; a possible D gene is TRBD1 (5 bases). Trimming removed 0 bases from V and 8 bases from J, with 13 bases in between. Germline CDR1 is SGHTA and CDR2 is FQGNSA. This CDR3 has 14 amino acids. This chain's CDR3 is CASSLARGVGGYTF. The CDR3 DNA is TGTGCCAGCAGCTTAGCGCGGGGGGTCGGCGGCTACACCTTC. Using reference TRBV7-2 and TRBJ1-2 for the parts outside the CDR3, the full variable domain is GAGVSQSPSNKVTEKGKDVELRCDPISGHTALYWYRQSLGQGLEFLIYFQGNSAPDKSGLPSDRFSAERTGGSVSTLTIQRTQQEDSAVYLCASSLARGVGGYTFGSGTRLTVV.

This chain connects TRBV7-9 to TRBJ1-5; TRBD1 might be the D (5 bases). V was clipped by 3 bases and J by 6 bases, with 15 bases between them. In germline, CDR1 is SEHNR, CDR2 FQNEAQ (reference sequence). The CDR3 runs 15 residues. CDR3 in amino acids: CASSFGGEGSQPQHF. The CDR3 region has the DNA TGTGCCAGCAGCTTTGGGGGGGAGGGTAGTCAGCCCCAGCATTTT.

The chain joins TRBV30 to TRBJ1-2; the match to TRBD1 covers 7 bases. The CDR3 has 13 amino acids. V was pared by 1 base and J by 3 bases, with 2 bases of the junction left unmatched. Looked up from germline, CDR1 is GTSNPN and CDR2 is SVGIG (reference sequence). CDR3 bases: TGTGCCTGGAGTGGGGACAGATACTATGGCTACACCTTC. Protein product: CAWSGDRYYGYTF.

The J gene is TRBJ1-5, the V gene TRBV6-2 or TRBV6-3; D unresolved. CDR1 and CDR2 (germline): MNHEY, SVGEGT. The germline V and J ends were trimmed by 0 bases and 5 bases, with 8 bases remaining between them. CDR3 length: 14 residues. The CDR3 spells CASSYSRADQPQHF. The CDR3 DNA reads TGTGCCAGCAGTTACTCGAGGGCTGATCAGCCCCAGCATTTT.

This chain links TRBV9 with TRBJ1-2; 8 bases fit TRBD1. After removal of 4 bases from V and 2 bases from J, the junction contained 10 bases not matched to a gene. This CDR3 region has 16 residues. The germline CDR1 and CDR2 sequences are SGDLS and YYNGEE. The CDR3 DNA reads TGTGCCAGCAGCCCGTCGACAGGGGCTGCAAACTATGGCTACACCTTC. Its translation: CASSPSTGAANYGYTF.

The sample holds one count of this clone. The chain couples TRBV6-4 to TRBJ2-2; the match to TRBD2 covers 8 bases. This CDR3 spans 14 amino acids. V was pared by 3 bases and J by 3 bases, with 0 bases of the junction left unmatched. CDR1 and CDR2 from the germline V gene are MRHNA and SNTAGT. The CDR3 sequence is CASSERGDTGELFF. CDR3 nucleotide sequence: TGTGCCAGCAGTGAGCGGGGGGACACCGGGGAGCTGTTTTTT.

This chain connects TRBV7-8 to TRBJ1-1; no reliable D call. The CDR3 has 14 amino acids. The germline V gene encodes CDR1 SGHVS and CDR2 FQNEAQ. V gave up 2 bases and J gave up 1 base, with 8 bases separating them. In DNA form, the CDR3 reads TGTGCCAGCAGCTTAAGGGCGGGGAACACTGAAGCTTTCTTT. Protein: CASSLRAGNTEAFF.

V and J are TRBV7-2 and TRBJ1-1; D is perhaps TRBD1 (5 bases). The CDR3 is 13 residues long. Trimming took 8 bases from V and 7 from J, leaving 17 bases between them. Germline assignment: CDR1 SGHTA and CDR2 FQGNSA. The CDR3 spells CASSKGNSFEAFF. In nucleotides, the CDR3 is TGTGCCAGCTCCAAGGGGAATTCCTTTGAAGCTTTCTTT.

The rearrangement joins TRBV9 to TRBJ1-2; D might be TRBD1 (5 bases). The CDR3 is 16 amino acids. Trimming took 2 bases from V and 6 from J, leaving 20 bases between them. The germline CDR1 and CDR2 sequences are SGDLS and YYNGEE. In DNA form, the CDR3 reads TGTGCCAGCAGCGTCGGTAGCCCCCCGGGGGTTGATGGCTACACCTTC. Translating it yields CASSVGSPPGVDGYTF.

The V gene is TRBV6-5, the J gene TRBJ1-1; D is perhaps TRBD1 (5 bases). With 4 bases removed from V and 7 bases from J, the gap between germline ends came to 10 bases. Germline CDR1 and CDR2: MNHEY and SVGAGI. This CDR3 contains 12 residues. Written as DNA, the CDR3 is TGTGCCAGCAGTTGGGGGGGAGGTGAAGCTTTCTTT. Its translation is CASSWGGGEAFF.

The chain has TRBV7-2 and TRBJ1-2; TRBD1 agrees at 7 bases. After removal of 4 bases from V and 8 bases from J, the junction contained 19 bases not matched to a gene. The CDR3 spans 17 residues. The germline V gene has CDR1 SGHTA and CDR2 FQGNSA. The CDR3 reads CASSSNSQTGRRVGYTF. CDR3 sequence (DNA): TGTGCCAGCAGCTCAAATTCACAGACAGGGCGGAGAGTAGGCTACACCTTC.

The rearrangement uses TRBV5-1 and TRBJ1-3, with D uncertain. This CDR3 comprises 15 residues. From germline, CDR1 is SGHRS and CDR2 YFSETQ. V gave up 4 bases and J gave up 0 bases, with 11 bases separating them. CDR3 coding DNA: TGCGCCAGCAGCCAGAATGGTGGCTCTGGAAACACCATATATTTT. It translates to CASSQNGGSGNTIYF. The whole variable domain, remainder taken from reference TRBV5-1 and TRBJ1-3, is KAGVTQTPRYLIKTRGQQVTLSCSPISGHRSVSWYQQTPGQGLQFLFEYFSETQRNKGNFPGRFSGRQFSNSRSEMNVSTLELGDSALYLCASSQNGGSGNTIYFGEGSWLTVV.

The CDR3 bases are TGTGCCAGCAGTTATGCAGGGAAGAGTGAGCAGTTCTTC. Protein product: CASSYAGKSEQFF. The rearrangement joins TRBV6-6 to TRBJ2-1; possible D gene TRBD1, 5 bases. The germline V gene has CDR1 MNHNY and CDR2 SVGAGI (reference sequence). V was shortened by 3 bases and J by 9 bases, with 12 bases between the two germline ends. The CDR3 has 13 amino acids.

The chain is built from TRBV29-1 and TRBJ2-5; 9 nucleotides align to TRBD1. V shed 1 base, J shed 4 bases, and the junction held 7 bases outside the gene matches. The CDR3 spans 15 residues. The germline V gene has CDR1 SQVTM and CDR2 ANQGSEA. Here the CDR3 reads CSVEGITGGLETQYF. Written as DNA, the CDR3 is TGCAGCGTTGAAGGGATCACAGGGGGCCTAGAGACCCAGTACTTC.

The V call is TRBV30, the J call TRBJ2-1; the D is unclear. Trimming pared 3 bases from V and 4 bases from J, leaving 10 bases between. Germline lookup yields CDR1 GTSNPN and CDR2 SVGIG (reference sequence). The CDR3 extends over 13 amino acids. The CDR3 nucleotides are TGTGCCTGGAGGGGCAACCCATACAATGAGCAGTTCTTC. It specifies CAWRGNPYNEQFF.

This chain links TRBV5-1 with TRBJ2-1, with TRBD2 as a possible D gene (5 bases). Germline CDR1 reads SGHRS; CDR2 reads YFSETQ. V was trimmed by 0 bases and J by 7 bases, leaving 14 bases between them. The CDR3 covers 15 residues. CDR3 region: CASSLDLGALNEQFF. Here the CDR3 DNA reads TGCGCCAGCAGCTTGGACTTGGGAGCCCTAAATGAGCAGTTCTTC. Using reference TRBV5-1 and TRBJ2-1 for the parts outside the CDR3, the full variable domain is KAGVTQTPRYLIKTRGQQVTLSCSPISGHRSVSWYQQTPGQGLQFLFEYFSETQRNKGNFPGRFSGRQFSNSRSEMNVSTLELGDSALYLCASSLDLGALNEQFFGPGTRLTVL.

The chain links TRBV14 to TRBJ1-1, with TRBD1 identical over 7 bases. The CDR3 is made up of 18 amino acids. V lost 0 bases to trimming and J lost 0 bases; unmatched junction nucleotides: 10. Germline loops: CDR1 SGHDN, CDR2 FVKESK. In DNA form, the CDR3 reads TGTGCCAGCAGCCAAGACAGGGGGTTCGTGGGTATGAACACTGAAGCTTTCTTT. It specifies CASSQDRGFVGMNTEAFF.

The chain employs TRBV28 and TRBJ1-2; 9 nucleotides match TRBD1. The germline V gene has CDR1 MDHEN and CDR2 SYDVKM. The J segment lost 8 bases and the V segment lost 7 bases, leaving 14 bases of the junction unmatched. CDR3 length: 15 amino acids. CDR3 region: CASIRSEDRGHGYTF. CDR3 sequence (DNA): TGTGCCAGCATTAGGAGCGAGGACAGGGGACACGGCTACACCTTC.

Regarding this clone: This specimen includes other DNA sequences encoding the same CDR3. The gene calls are TRBV5-1 and TRBJ1-1; 7 bases are shared with TRBD1. Germline V CDR1 and CDR2: SGHRS, YFSETQ. CDR3 length: 13 residues. Unmatched junction bases numbered 6, after V lost 4 bases and J lost 6 bases. This CDR3 reads CASSPGQVPEAFF. CDR3 bases: TGCGCCAGCAGCCCTGGACAGGTCCCTGAAGCTTTCTTT.

This chain uses TRBV12-3 or TRBV12-4 with TRBJ1-2; D not certain. This CDR3 is built from 13 residues. V lost 6 bases and J 7 bases, leaving 15 bases between the germline ends. CDR3 DNA: TGTGCCAGCAGCTCCTCTACCGCGGGTGGCTACACCTTC. As protein: CASSSSTAGGYTF.

As concerns this clone: Other DNA sequences in the same sample also yield this CDR3. The chain couples TRBV7-2 to TRBJ1-1; 8 nucleotides agree with TRBD1. The V gene end was trimmed by 5 bases and the J gene end by 2 bases; junction bases not matched to a gene: 4. The CDR3 contains 14 residues. The germline V gene has CDR1 SGHTA and CDR2 FQGNSA. The DNA of the CDR3 is TGTGCCAGCAGCCTCGGGACAGGTAACACTGAAGCTTTCTTT. Its translation: CASSLGTGNTEAFF.